The 26 T cell receptor beta chains given below trace back to one sample, sequenced in a study of Graves' ophthalmopathy and Graves' hyperthyroidism. Amplification of the TCR beta CDR3 regions used RNA transcripts (as template). HTBI primers primed a first-round RT-PCR, and a second-round multiplex PCR followed. TCRdb redid the calling of the multiplex PCR reads with MiXCR, one entry per CDR3 protein. The sample shows about 480,000 distinct CDR3 sequences, under 15% of them seen only once. Sequencing input: blood. Receptors were obtained from a woman in her twenties or thirties with Graves' ophthalmopathy.

This clonotype has at least ten counts. A read error may be the cause here, since a much bigger clone is one base away. V is TRBV6-1 and J is TRBJ1-6; D is uncertain. The V gene lost 7 bases and the J gene lost 10 bases, with 14 bases spanning the gap. This CDR3 is 13 amino acids long. The V gene's germline CDR1 is MNHNS and CDR2 SASEGT. The CDR3 DNA follows: TGTGCCAGCAATTACCGCTTTGGATCACCCCTCCACTTT. The encoded protein is CASNYRFGSPLHF.

This clonotype appeared many times. The chain is built from TRBV20-1 and TRBJ2-5, with 13 bases identical to TRBD2. J was trimmed by 3 bases and V by 0 bases; bases with no gene match: 7. The V gene's germline CDR1 is DFQATT and CDR2 SNEGSKA (reference sequence). The CDR3 spans 17 residues. DNA of the CDR3: TGCAGTGCTAGAGATGAACTAGCGGGGGGGCTAGAAGAGACCCAGTACTTC. As protein: CSARDELAGGLEETQYF.

This clonotype appeared many times. The CDR3 bases are TGCAGTGCTACAAGTGGGAGGGACATCTCCTACGAGCAGTACTTC. As protein: CSATSGRDISYEQYF. This rearrangement joins TRBV20-1 to TRBJ2-7; the D gene is possibly TRBD2 (7 bases). Trimming pared 4 bases from V and 0 bases from J, leaving 16 bases between. Looked up from germline, CDR1 is DFQATT and CDR2 is SNEGSKA (reference sequence). The CDR3 sequence is 15 residues long.

V gene TRBV30 combines with J gene TRBJ2-5; no definite D call. The V and J ends lost 0 bases and 2 bases respectively, with 7 bases between them. The CDR3 length is 13 residues. CDR1 and CDR2 (germline): GTSNPN, SVGIG (reference sequence). DNA for the CDR3: TGTGCCTGGAGTGTCGGTCTTCAAGAGACCCAGTACTTC. This translates into CAWSVGLQETQYF.

There are many counts of this clonotype. V is TRBV28 and J is TRBJ1-6; D is uncertain. The CDR3 spans 16 residues. Trimming took off 3 bases at V and 0 bases at J, with 9 bases between the two ends. The germline V gene has CDR1 MDHEN and CDR2 SYDVKM. CDR3 in amino acids: CASSFRSSSYNSPLHF. The DNA for the CDR3 is TGTGCCAGCAGTTTTCGGAGTAGCTCCTATAATTCACCCCTCCACTTT.

This clonotype was observed a few times. The chain is built from TRBV9 and TRBJ2-2; possible D gene TRBD2, 6 bases. Germline V CDR1 and CDR2: SGDLS, YYNGEE. V lost 1 base and J 3 bases, leaving 10 bases between the germline ends. The CDR3 sequence is 15 residues long. This CDR3 reads CASSVRGGDTGELFF. The CDR3 bases are TGTGCCAGCAGCGTAAGGGGAGGTGACACCGGGGAGCTGTTTTTT.

This clonotype has ten or more counts. The J gene is TRBJ2-7, the V gene TRBV9; D gene unclear. In germline, CDR1 is SGDLS, CDR2 YYNGEE. CDR3 length equals 13 residues. Trimming took 4 bases from V and 3 from J, leaving 11 bases between them. The chain's CDR3 is CASSTRAGYEQYF. The CDR3 DNA sequence: TGTGCCAGCAGCACACGAGCCGGCTACGAGCAGTACTTC.

Many counts were recorded for this clonotype. The gene calls are TRBV5-1 and TRBJ2-7, with D perhaps TRBD1 or TRBD2 (5 bases each). The CDR3 has 15 amino acids. V lost 0 bases and J 9 bases, leaving 19 bases between the germline ends. From germline, CDR1 is SGHRS and CDR2 YFSETQ. DNA for the CDR3: TGCGCCAGCAGCTTGGGCCCCGGTGAGGGACCGGGGCAGTACTTC. Translated: CASSLGPGEGPGQYF.

This clonotype was detected ten times or more. Here the CDR3 DNA reads TGTGCCAGCAGTCTGGGACGGCGGGTTGATGGCTACACCTTC. As protein: CASSLGRRVDGYTF. The rearrangement joins TRBV28 to TRBJ1-2, with a weak D call TRBD1 (5 bases). V was shortened by 5 bases and J by 6 bases, with 16 bases between the two germline ends. In germline, CDR1 is MDHEN, CDR2 SYDVKM. There are 14 residues in the CDR3.

This clonotype occurred a few times. The V call is TRBV9, the J call TRBJ1-1; D is possibly TRBD1 (5 bases). The CDR3 runs 13 residues. Germline values: CDR1 SGDLS, CDR2 YYNGEE. Trimming stripped 3 bases from V and 6 bases from J, with 12 bases between. This chain's CDR3 is CASSAGTRSEAFF. CDR3 in DNA: TGTGCCAGCAGCGCCGGGACCAGGTCTGAAGCTTTCTTT.

This clonotype showed up many times. The chain employs TRBV3-1 and TRBJ1-1; 8 nucleotides match TRBD1. CDR1 and CDR2 (germline): LGHDT, YNNKEL (reference sequence). J lost 11 bases, V lost 4 bases, and 12 bases had no gene match. The CDR3 sequence is 14 residues long. CDR3 sequence: CASSLRTGREEAFF. The DNA for the CDR3 is TGTGCCAGCAGCCTAAGGACAGGGCGGGAGGAGGCTTTCTTT.

This clonotype was counted a few times. This may be a read error, as it is one base from a much larger clone. The conserved phenylalanine or tryptophan is not found at the CDR3 terminus, so this likely reflects a read error. The V gene is TRBV27, the J gene TRBJ1-1; no firm D call. Germline CDR1 is MNHEY and CDR2 is SMNVEV (reference sequence). The CDR3 totals 13 residues. V gave up 4 bases and J gave up 2 bases, with 8 bases separating them. The CDR3 reads CASSWKGNTEAFL. The CDR3 nucleotides are TGTGCCAGCAGTTGGAAGGGTAACACTGAAGCTTTCTTA.

The chain recombines TRBV15 with TRBJ1-1, with D tentatively TRBD1 (6 bases). Germline CDR1 and CDR2: LNHNV and YYDKDF (reference sequence). Between the trimmed V and J ends, which lost 1 base and 4 bases, there was a span of 13 bases. This CDR3 is 15 amino acids long. CDR3 bases: TGTGCCACCAGCAGAGGCTTAGGGGGAACCACTGAAGCTTTCTTT. Residues: CATSRGLGGTTEAFF. Looking up the rest from reference TRBV15 and TRBJ1-1 gives the full variable domain: DAMVIQNPRYQVTQFGKPVTLSCSQTLNHNVMYWYQQKSSQAPKLLFHYYDKDFNNEADTPDNFQSRRPNTSFCFLDIRSPGLGDTAMYLCATSRGLGGTTEAFFGQGTRLTVV.

In its sample, this clonotype was seen many times. The chain joins TRBV6-5 to TRBJ2-5; 10 bases align to TRBD2. Germline CDR1 MNHEY, CDR2 SVGAGI. This CDR3 contains 17 residues. V shed 2 bases, J shed 4 bases, and the junction held 10 bases outside the gene matches. For the CDR3, the DNA is TGTGCCAGCAGTTACCCAGGGACTAGCGAGACTCTAGAGACCCAGTACTTC. This encodes CASSYPGTSETLETQYF.

Concerning this clonotype: The junction shows a germline mismatch at one end, possibly a read error. The chain combines TRBV15 with TRBJ2-5, with D tentatively TRBD2 (6 bases). Germline V gene data show CDR1 as LNHNV and CDR2 as YYDKDF (reference sequence). The CDR3 extends over 14 amino acids. CDR3 sequence reads: CAASRDPLGGTQYF. In DNA, the CDR3 is TGTGCCGCCAGCAGAGATCCATTGGGAGGGACCCAGTACTTC.

This clonotype ranks as medium-sized. The chain uses TRBV12-3 or TRBV12-4 and TRBJ2-2; D is undetermined. This CDR3 contains 12 residues. V lost 1 base, J lost 4 bases, and 1 base lay in between. The CDR3 region is CASSLVTGELFF. CDR3 nucleotide sequence: TGTGCCAGCAGTTTAGTCACCGGGGAGCTGTTTTTT.

The chain carries TRBV11-2 and TRBJ2-7; 13 bases map to TRBD2. This CDR3 is built from 16 residues. V gave up 0 bases and J gave up 6 bases; unmatched junction bases: 5. The germline V gene encodes CDR1 SGHAT and CDR2 FQNNGV. CDR3 DNA: TGTGCCAGCAGCTTAGATCGACTAGCGGGAGGAGGCGAGCAGTACTTC. This translates into CASSLDRLAGGGEQYF.

This clonotype was counted a few times. The chain couples TRBV18 to TRBJ1-2; perhaps TRBD1 as D (6 bases). V lost 5 bases, J lost 6 bases, and 10 bases lay in between. The CDR3 loop spans 12 amino acids. Germline-derived CDR1 and CDR2 are KGHSH and LQKENI. The CDR3 DNA sequence: TGTGCCAGCTCAACGGACAGAAATGGCTACACCTTC. Translating it yields CASSTDRNGYTF.

The chain is built from TRBV12-3 or TRBV12-4 and TRBJ1-5; TRBD1 aligns across 9 bases. The CDR3 loop spans 14 amino acids. J lost 4 bases, V lost 7 bases, and 5 bases had no gene match. The CDR3 protein is CASMRTGDNQPQHF. CDR3 coding DNA: TGTGCCAGCATGAGGACAGGGGATAATCAGCCCCAGCATTTT.

This clonotype was picked up many times. The V call is TRBV9, the J call TRBJ2-5, with TRBD1 matching 7 bases. The CDR3 totals 16 residues. The V and J ends lost 0 bases and 2 bases, in that order; junction bases with no gene match: 7. Per germline, CDR1 SGDLS and CDR2 YYNGEE. In DNA form, the CDR3 reads TGTGCCAGCAGCGTAGAGCCGGGACAGCCTCAAGAGACCCAGTACTTC. It codes for CASSVEPGQPQETQYF.

This clonotype was seen just once. This may be a read error: a much more frequent sequence differs by one nucleotide. V is TRBV6-1 and J is TRBJ2-2; TRBD2 might be the D (5 bases). The CDR3 runs 13 residues. CDR1 and CDR2 (germline): MNHNS, SASEGT. The CDR3 sequence: CASSVSNTGEMFF. DNA for the CDR3: TGTGCCAGCAGTGTTTCGAACACCGGGGAGATGTTTTTT.

Details on this clonotype: An end of the junction does not agree with germline; a read error may underlie this. This sequence joins TRBV6-5 and TRBJ2-7; no clear D gene. This CDR3 comprises 14 residues. Germline lookup yields CDR1 MNHEY and CDR2 SVGAGI. The CDR3 region is CASRYRVGPYDQYF. CDR3 DNA sequence: TGTGCCAGCAGATACCGGGTCGGACCCTACGATCAGTACTTC.

The chain joins TRBV2 to TRBJ2-7; D gene ambiguous. Germline CDR1 reads SNHLY; CDR2 reads FYNNEI. Trimming took 3 bases from V and 3 from J, leaving 9 bases between them. The CDR3 has 13 residues. DNA of the CDR3: TGTGCCAGCAGTGACTACAGAATCTACGAGCAGTACTTC. It encodes CASSDYRIYEQYF.

J is TRBJ1-1 and V is TRBV5-1; no clear D. V lost 7 bases to trimming and J lost 1 base, with 5 bases between them. The CDR3 has 11 amino acids. Germline V CDR1 and CDR2: SGHRS, YFSETQ. DNA of the CDR3: TGCGCCAGCCCTGGGAACACTGAAGCTTTCTTT. This encodes CASPGNTEAFF. Filled out from reference TRBV5-1 and TRBJ1-1, the complete variable domain reads KAGVTQTPRYLIKTRGQQVTLSCSPISGHRSVSWYQQTPGQGLQFLFEYFSETQRNKGNFPGRFSGRQFSNSRSEMNVSTLELGDSALYLCASPGNTEAFFGQGTRLTVV.

At least ten counts were recorded for this clonotype. The chain couples TRBV12-3 or TRBV12-4 to TRBJ1-2; 9 positions match TRBD1. CDR3 length: 15 residues. Trimming at V came to 3 bases and at J to 4 bases, leaving 6 bases not matched to a gene. CDR3 nucleotide sequence: TGTGCCAGCAGTTTTCACGGACAGGGGCCCTATGGCTACACCTTC. Protein: CASSFHGQGPYGYTF.

Comments on this clonotype: It may be a read error: a sequence one base away is much more abundant. The chain employs TRBV11-2 and TRBJ2-7; TRBD2 might be the D (5 bases). Germline assignment: CDR1 SGHAT and CDR2 FQNNGV. The CDR3 totals 14 residues. CDR3 sequence: CVSSSDLGSYEQYF. The CDR3 bases are TGTGTCAGCAGCTCAGACTTGGGGAGCTACGAGCAGTACTTC.